This T cell receptor (beta chain) was identified during a study of blood T cell repertoires in COVID-19. On the study more broadly: Acute and convalescent COVID-19 samples came from the United States, Italy and Spain.

The V gene's germline CDR1 is ENHRY and CDR2 SYGVKD. Trimming cost V 3 bases and J 2 bases; bases outside gene matches: 10. This CDR3 has 18 residues. Clones were read by immunoSEQ multiplex PCR, and TCRdb kept only the in-frame ones, dropping some. The sample has 55,000 to 75,000 clones, 84% seen once; the top ten hold roughly a tenth. The sequence was collected from a man at least 80 years old with COVID-19, enrolled during active disease. The chain employs TRBV10-3 and TRBJ1-1; 12 positions agree with TRBD1. The specimen sequenced was peripheral blood. The chain's CDR3 is CAISDRHGTGGINTEAFF. The CDR3 bases are TGTGCCATCAGTGATAGGCACGGGACAGGGGGCATTAACACTGAAGCTTTCTTT.